This T cell receptor (beta chain) was retrieved from a study of shared clonotypes between healthy human individuals. Across the whole study: Donors were two women and three men aged 18 to 49. Per-donor plates numbered three CD4 naive, three CD4 memory, two CD8 naive and one CD8 memory.

With 5 bases removed from V and 10 bases from J, the gap between germline ends came to 23 bases. Per the germline V gene, CDR1 is SGHAT and CDR2 is FQNNGV. The CDR3 totals 15 residues. Donors, healthy HIV-negative adults, lacked recent acute infections or vaccinations. Partitioning of CD4+ cells yielded a CD45RA+ naive subset and a CD45RA-negative memory subset. Method: immunoSEQ multiplex PCR; TCRdb's copy keeps in-frame clones and lacks some. Among roughly 2 million clones listed, more than 90% were seen once. The chain couples TRBV11-2 to TRBJ1-1; D may be TRBD1 (5 bases). This TCR was sampled from a man aged 18 to 30 in good health. Sequences were obtained from naive CD4+ T cells sorted from blood. Subset described: CD45RA+ positively selected. The CDR3 region is CASSLSSGASARAFF. CDR3 sequence (DNA): TGTGCCAGCAGCCTTTCTTCCGGGGCCTCGGCGCGAGCTTTCTTT.